This T cell receptor (beta chain) is from a study of human T cells and chemical hapten exposure (dated by TCRdb to about 2021). Regarding the research as a whole: For sensitization, 2% DPC in acetone was applied to a 2 cm by 2 cm area of upper inner arm skin. Patient blood was sampled pre-sensitization (week 0) and at 2, 6 and about 24 weeks after DPC sensitization. Throughout the roughly 24-week study period, patients were also given weekly therapeutic DPC doses on the scalp. The study tracked peripheral blood TCR repertoire changes in vivo during primary and secondary sensitization to the hapten diphenylcyclopropenone (DPC) in alopecia patients. Libraries were combined into a pool for sequencing, and differences in TCR yield between samples came mainly from small differences in library volumes within the pool. The patient cohort, mostly female, included alopecia areata with under or over 50% scalp involvement, alopecia totalis and alopecia universalis. About 29 alopecia patients gave blood for TCR sequencing at one to four time points (pre-sensitization, 2, 6 and 24 weeks). Patch testing on the upper back used Finn chambers containing 0.01% DPC, with scoring done after 6 days according to International Contact Dermatitis Research Group standards.

Results the study describes overall, beyond this receptor: After repeated subsampling, the strength of the expansion versus patch-test correlation and the threshold at which it became significant changed. Expanded TCRs formed significantly more large CDR3 similarity clusters than pre-sensitization or healthy control sets, consistent with antigen-driven responses. Because every patient had alopecia, a presumed autoimmune disease, the patients' immune response might differ from that of healthy individuals. A positive correlation was found between the number of PT1 expanded TCRs and patch test score, with significance reached at thresholds 8, 16 and 32 but not 4. The number of TCRs above 1 in 1000 frequency did not change with DPC sensitization; there was no evidence of global repertoire structure alterations.

The CDR3 covers 16 residues, taking in both the cysteine and the phenylalanine. Of all the DNA, just the CDR3 is kept, 48 bases in frame from base 1. V sheds 6 bases and J sheds 0 bases, leaving 14 bases between their ends. Taken with the paper, the label for time point translates to: pre-sensitization, week 0. This sample's treatment or condition label indicates: therapeutic diphenylcyclopropenone sensitization with weekly scalp DPC. At each patch-test visit, blood was drawn before the patch test was applied. Patients were eligible if aged 18 to 70, diagnosed with alopecia and judged suitable for DPC therapy, and pregnant patients were excluded. Total RNA was extracted from unfractionated whole blood that had been collected in Tempus Blood RNA tubes. Library preparation employed RACE. Sequencing was performed on a NextSeq 500. During library preparation, unique molecular identifiers were attached to individual cDNA molecules so that TCRs could be counted quantitatively and reproducibly. Each blood RNA sample was used to sequence both TCR alpha and TCR beta chains. Regarding the original processing steps: The median number of TCRs per sample was roughly 100,000, ranging from 23,224 to 690,600. The Decombinator software suite was used to annotate V, J and CDR3 in the TCR reads. For the PS versus PT1 abundance plots, all samples were subsampled to the same number of TCRs (28,000). TCRs were defined as expanded if absent before sensitization and observed at least eight times at the 2-week time point. TCRdb cleaned the public reads at Q25 with fastp, built clones with MiXCR and kept in-frame beta chains. Every CDR3 protein is listed once, alongside the most common genes and DNA of its rows. The V and J calls follow TCRdb's processing rather than the paper's. A total of some 400,000 distinct CDR3 sequences appear in this sample, roughly 5% of them only once. Of the sample, just over 2.5% falls within the top ten clones.

This clonotype was counted a few times. No antigen is known for it. Base-call qualities are not available, and no considerably larger clone is one nucleotide away. The source is a woman aged 45-65 years with alopecia areata. Some clones in this sample may be carry-over from other donors' samples. The sequence links TRBV12-3 or TRBV12-4 to TRBJ2-2; tentative D gene TRBD1, with 7 bases matching. Sequenced here: whole blood, sampled in connection with sensitization to the hapten diphenylcyclopropenone (DPC). The nucleotide sequence is given as TGTGCCAGCAGCGGAGGGGACAGATCGAACACCGGGGAGCTGTTTTTT. This yields the protein CASSGGDRSNTGELFF.